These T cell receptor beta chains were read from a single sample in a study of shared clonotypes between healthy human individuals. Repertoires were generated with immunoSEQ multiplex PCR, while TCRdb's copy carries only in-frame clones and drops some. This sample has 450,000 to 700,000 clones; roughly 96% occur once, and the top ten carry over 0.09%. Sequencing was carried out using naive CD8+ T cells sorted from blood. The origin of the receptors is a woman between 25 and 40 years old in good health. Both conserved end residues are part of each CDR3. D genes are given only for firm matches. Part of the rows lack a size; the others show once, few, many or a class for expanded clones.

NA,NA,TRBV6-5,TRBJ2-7,TGTGCCAGCCGCAACCTCTTGGGGGGCGAGCAGTACTTC,CASRNLLGGEQYF
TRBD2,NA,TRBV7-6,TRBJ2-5,TGTGCCAGCAGCTCCCACGCCTTTTTAGTGGGAGCGGGGAGAATGGAGCAGTACTTC,CASSSHAFLVGAGRMEQYF
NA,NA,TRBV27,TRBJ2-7,TGTGCCAGCAGTTTATCCGGACAAAGCTACGAGCAGTACTTC,CASSLSGQSYEQYF
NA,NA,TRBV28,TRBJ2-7,TGTGCCAGCAGTTTATCACGGCTCGGCGACGAGCAGTACTTC,CASSLSRLGDEQYF
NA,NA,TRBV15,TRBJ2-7,TGTGCCACCAGCCCCCGGGGGGCTGGCGAGCAGTACTTC,CATSPRGAGEQYF
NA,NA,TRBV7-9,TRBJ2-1,TGTGCCAGCAGCTTAATGGCTAGTCCCGCCTACAATGAGCAGTTCTTC,CASSLMASPAYNEQFF
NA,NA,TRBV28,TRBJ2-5,TGTGCCAGCAGTCAGGGACTCCCAGAGATATACCAAGAGACCCAGTACTTC,CASSQGLPEIYQETQYF
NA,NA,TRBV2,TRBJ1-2,TGTGCCAGCAGTGAAGTGGGGGAAAGTTTAATACACACCTTC,CASSEVGESLIHTF
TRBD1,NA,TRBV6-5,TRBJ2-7,TGTGCCAGCAGTTACGCAGGGGGCCAGGTGGGCGAGCAGTACTTC,CASSYAGGQVGEQYF
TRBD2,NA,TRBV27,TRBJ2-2,TGTGCCAGCAGTTTAATTGCTAGCGGAGGGGTAGCCGGGGAGCTGTTTTTT,CASSLIASGGVAGELFF
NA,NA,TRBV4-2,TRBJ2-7,TGTGCCAGCAGCCAAGAAATTATAGACTACGAGCAGTACTTC,CASSQEIIDYEQYF
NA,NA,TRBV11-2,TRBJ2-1,TGTGCCAGCAGCTTAGCCTGGGAATTCATCGACAATGAGCAGTTCTTC,CASSLAWEFIDNEQFF
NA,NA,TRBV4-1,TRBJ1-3,TGCGCCAGCAGCCAAGCGGGGGGTTCTGGAAACACCATATATTTT,CASSQAGGSGNTIYF
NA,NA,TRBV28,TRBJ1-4,TGTGCCAGCAGTTTCACCGCCCGAAATGAAAAACTGTTTTTT,CASSFTARNEKLFF
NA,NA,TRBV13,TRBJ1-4,TGTGCCAGCAGCATAAGGCCTGAAAAACTGTTTTTT,CASSIRPEKLFF
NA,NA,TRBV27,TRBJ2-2,TGTGCCAGCAGTTTAAGGGAGACGAACACCGGGGAGCTGTTTTTT,CASSLRETNTGELFF
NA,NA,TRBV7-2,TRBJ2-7,TGTGCCAGCAGCCCGCACCGCAAGGCAGGGGTCTCCTACGAGCAGTACTTC,CASSPHRKAGVSYEQYF
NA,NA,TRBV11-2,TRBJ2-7,TGTGCCAGCAGCTTATCGCTGGCGCCTGCCAACGAGCAGTACTTC,CASSLSLAPANEQYF
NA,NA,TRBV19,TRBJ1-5,TGTGCCAGTATGAACAGTTATAGCAATCAGCCCCAGCATTTT,CASMNSYSNQPQHF
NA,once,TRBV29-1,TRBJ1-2,TGCAGCGTTGAAGTAAGGGGGAGTAGGGTAGGGCCTTTAAGAGGCTACACCTTC,CSVEVRGSRVGPLRGYTF
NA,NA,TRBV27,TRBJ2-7,TGTGCCAGCAAGGAGGGTCTCGAGTCCTACGAGCAGTACTTC,CASKEGLESYEQYF
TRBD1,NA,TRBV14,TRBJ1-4,TGTGCCAGCAGCCAAACGACAGGGACTAATGAAAAACTGTTTTTT,CASSQTTGTNEKLFF
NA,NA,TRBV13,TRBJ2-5,TGTGCCAGCAGCCACAACCCGGGACGGGAACAAGAGACCCAGTACTTC,CASSHNPGREQETQYF
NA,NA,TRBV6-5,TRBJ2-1,TGTGCCAGCAGTTCCCGGGATTATTATATGTACAATGAGCAGTTCTTC,CASSSRDYYMYNEQFF
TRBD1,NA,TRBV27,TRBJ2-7,TGTGCCAGCACACAAACTTGGGACAGCTCCTACGAGCAGTACTTC,CASTQTWDSSYEQYF
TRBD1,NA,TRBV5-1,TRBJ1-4,TGCGCCAGCGGGACAGATAATGAAAAACTGTTTTTT,CASGTDNEKLFF
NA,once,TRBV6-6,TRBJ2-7,TGTGCCAGCAGTTGGGGCGGGCCTTACGAGCAGTACTTC,CASSWGGPYEQYF
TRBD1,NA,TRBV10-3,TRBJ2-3,TGTGCCATCAGTGAGTCCAAATATCGGGACAGGGACACAGATACGCAGTATTTT,CAISESKYRDRDTDTQYF
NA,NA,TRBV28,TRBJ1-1,TGTGCCAGCAGTTCATGGATGGAGATGAACACTGAAGCTTTCTTT,CASSSWMEMNTEAFF
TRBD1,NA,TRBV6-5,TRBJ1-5,TGTGCCAGCAGGTCCGGGACAGGGATTCAGCCCCAGCATTTT,CASRSGTGIQPQHF
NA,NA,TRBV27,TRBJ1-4,TGTGCCAGCAGATTCGGACCGCCTAATGAAAAACTGTTTTTT,CASRFGPPNEKLFF
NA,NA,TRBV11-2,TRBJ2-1,TGTGCCAGCAGCTCCCTAGCCGATGAGCAGTTCTTC,CASSSLADEQFF
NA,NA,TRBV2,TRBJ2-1,TGTGCCAGCAGCGTGACTAGAATCGATGAGCAGTTCTTC,CASSVTRIDEQFF
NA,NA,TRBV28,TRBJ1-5,TGTGCCAGCAGTTTAGTGGACACTAATCAGCCCCAGCATTTT,CASSLVDTNQPQHF
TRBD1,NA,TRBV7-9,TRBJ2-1,TGTGCCAGCAGATACAGGGGGGAAGGCAATGAGCAGTTCTTC,CASRYRGEGNEQFF
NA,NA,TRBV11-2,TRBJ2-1,TGTGCCAGCAGCTCCCTATGGAGCGCCTTCTCCTACAATGAGCAGTTCTTC,CASSSLWSAFSYNEQFF
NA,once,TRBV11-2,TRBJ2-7,TGTGCCAGCAGCTACCCCCTTCTTTCGAGGAGGGGGCCAACCTACGAGCAGTACTTC,CASSYPLLSRRGPTYEQYF
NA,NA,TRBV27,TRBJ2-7,TGTGCCAGCAGTTTATCTGCGAGCTACGAGCAGTACTTC,CASSLSASYEQYF